A single sample is the source of the 2 T cell receptor beta chains below, sequenced in a study of blood T cell repertoires in COVID-19. Generated by immunoSEQ multiplex PCR, the TCRdb table keeps only in-frame clones and is missing some. Found here are around 290,000 clones, around 90% of them singletons; the top ten hold just under 1%. The specimen was PBMCs or T cells enriched from blood (not recorded which). These receptors all come from a woman aged 25 to 39 who had recovered from COVID-19.

The chain employs TRBV19 and TRBJ1-4, with D unclear. This CDR3 contains 13 residues. CDR1 and CDR2 (germline): LNHDA, SQIVND (reference sequence). Trimming removed 5 bases from V and 1 base from J, with 5 bases in between. The CDR3 loop reads CASSFLTNEKLFF. CDR3 sequence (DNA): TGTGCCAGTAGTTTTCTAACTAATGAAAAACTGTTTTTT.

A single count supports this clone. The CDR3 DNA reads as TGTGCCAGCAGCGTAGGGCAGGGTCCTGGAAACGAGCAGTACTTC. It yields the protein CASSVGQGPGNEQYF. The chain has TRBV9 and TRBJ2-7; D is perhaps TRBD1 (5 bases). The CDR3 spans 15 residues. V was trimmed by 0 bases and J by 5 bases, leaving 15 bases between them. Looked up from germline, CDR1 is SGDLS and CDR2 is YYNGEE.